This T cell receptor (beta chain) stems from a study of T-cell memory formation after mild COVID-19. One entry per CDR3 protein results from TCRdb running MiXCR on the 5' RACE reads. The data show some 130,000 distinct CDR3 sequences, about 5.9% seen once. Germline CDR1 reads SGHRS; CDR2 reads YFSETQ. V was shortened by 2 bases and J by 5 bases, with 14 bases between the two germline ends. The CDR3 sequence is 14 residues long. The sequence was obtained from an adult woman who had mild COVID-19 (a few samples of this study predate the infection). Cell type and time point are not known. The V gene is TRBV5-1, the J gene TRBJ2-7; D may be TRBD1 (5 bases). The sample comprised PBMCs or a T cell subset sorted from them (not recorded which). DNA for the CDR3: TGCGCCAGCAGCTTCTCCTCAGGGTACAACGAGCAGTACTTC. Its translation: CASSFSSGYNEQYF. Together with reference TRBV5-1 and TRBJ2-7, the CDR3 gives the full variable domain: KAGVTQTPRYLIKTRGQQVTLSCSPISGHRSVSWYQQTPGQGLQFLFEYFSETQRNKGNFPGRFSGRQFSNSRSEMNVSTLELGDSALYLCASSFSSGYNEQYFGPGTRLTVT.